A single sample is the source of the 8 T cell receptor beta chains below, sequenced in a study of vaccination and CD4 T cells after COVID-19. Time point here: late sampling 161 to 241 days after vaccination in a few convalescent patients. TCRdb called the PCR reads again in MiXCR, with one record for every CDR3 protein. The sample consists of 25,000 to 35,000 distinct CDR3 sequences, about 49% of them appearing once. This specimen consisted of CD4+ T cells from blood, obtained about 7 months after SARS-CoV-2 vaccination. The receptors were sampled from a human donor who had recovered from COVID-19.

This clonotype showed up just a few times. The CDR3 bases are TGTGCCAGCAGCCCGGACAGGGGGGTTAGCGCAGATACGCAGTATTTT. The encoded protein is CASSPDRGVSADTQYF. The rearrangement uses TRBV7-9 and TRBJ2-3, with 10 positions matching TRBD1. Trimming at V came to 5 bases and at J to 4 bases, leaving 9 bases not matched to a gene. Germline CDR1 and CDR2: SEHNR and FQNEAQ (reference sequence). The CDR3 is 16 amino acids.

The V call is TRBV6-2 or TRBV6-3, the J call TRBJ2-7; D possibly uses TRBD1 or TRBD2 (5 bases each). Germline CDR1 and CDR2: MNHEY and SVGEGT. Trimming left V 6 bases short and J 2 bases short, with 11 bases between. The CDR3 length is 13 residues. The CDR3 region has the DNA TGTGCCAGCAGCGGGACGGAAACCTACGAGCAGTACTTC. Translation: CASSGTETYEQYF.

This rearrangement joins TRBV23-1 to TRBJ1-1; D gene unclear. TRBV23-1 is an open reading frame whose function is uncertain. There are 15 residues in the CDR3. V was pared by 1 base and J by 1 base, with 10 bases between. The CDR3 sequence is CASSQFGRTNTEAFF. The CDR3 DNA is TGCGCCAGCAGTCAATTCGGACGAACGAACACTGAAGCTTTCTTT.

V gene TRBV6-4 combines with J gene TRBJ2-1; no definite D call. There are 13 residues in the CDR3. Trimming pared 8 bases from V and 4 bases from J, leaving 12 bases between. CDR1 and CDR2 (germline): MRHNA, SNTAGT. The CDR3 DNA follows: TGTGCCAGCGGTCCCTATACTTACAATGAGCAGTTCTTC. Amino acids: CASGPYTYNEQFF.

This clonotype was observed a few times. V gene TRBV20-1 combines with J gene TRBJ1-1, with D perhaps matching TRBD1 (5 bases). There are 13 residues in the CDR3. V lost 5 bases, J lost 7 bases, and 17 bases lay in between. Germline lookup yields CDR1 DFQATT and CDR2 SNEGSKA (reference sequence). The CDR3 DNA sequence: TGCAGTGCTGGTACGGGGACCGGACTTGAAGCTTTCTTT. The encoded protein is CSAGTGTGLEAFF.

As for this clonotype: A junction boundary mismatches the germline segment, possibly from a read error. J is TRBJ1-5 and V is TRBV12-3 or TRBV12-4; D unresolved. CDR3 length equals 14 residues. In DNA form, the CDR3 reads TGTGTCAGCAGTACCGACGGACTCAATCAGCCCCAGCATTTT. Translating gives CVSSTDGLNQPQHF.

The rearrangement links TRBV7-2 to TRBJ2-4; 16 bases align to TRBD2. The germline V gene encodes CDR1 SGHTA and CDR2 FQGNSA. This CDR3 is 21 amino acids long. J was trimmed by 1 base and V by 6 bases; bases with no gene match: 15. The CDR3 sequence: CASSRHGTSGRAKGAKNIQYF. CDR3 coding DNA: TGTGCCAGCAGTCGCCACGGGACTAGCGGGAGGGCCAAAGGTGCCAAAAACATTCAGTACTTC.

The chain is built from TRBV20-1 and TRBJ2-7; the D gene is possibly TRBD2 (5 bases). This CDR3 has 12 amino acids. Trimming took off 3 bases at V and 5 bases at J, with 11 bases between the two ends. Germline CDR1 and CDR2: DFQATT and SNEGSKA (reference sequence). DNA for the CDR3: TGCAGTGCTAGTAGTCCGAGGGACGAGCAGTACTTC. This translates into CSASSPRDEQYF.